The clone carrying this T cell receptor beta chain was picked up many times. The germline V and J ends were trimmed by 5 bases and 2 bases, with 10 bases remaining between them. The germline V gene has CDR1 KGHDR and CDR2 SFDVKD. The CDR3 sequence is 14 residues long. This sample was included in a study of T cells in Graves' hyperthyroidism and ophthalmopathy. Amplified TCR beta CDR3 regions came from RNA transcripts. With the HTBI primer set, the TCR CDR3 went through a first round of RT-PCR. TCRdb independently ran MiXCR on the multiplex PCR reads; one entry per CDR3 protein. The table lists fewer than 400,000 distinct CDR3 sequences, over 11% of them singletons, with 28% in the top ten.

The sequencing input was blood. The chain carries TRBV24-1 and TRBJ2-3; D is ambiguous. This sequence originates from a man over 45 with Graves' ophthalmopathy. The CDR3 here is CATSAGASTDTQYF. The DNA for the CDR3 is TGTGCCACCAGTGCCGGAGCCTCCACAGATACGCAGTATTTT.